The 4 T cell receptor beta chains below come from one sample, sequenced in a study of beta chain features in type 1 diabetes. Study-wide results and limits: Shortening of TCRB CDR3s, moderate but significant, appeared in all four CD4+ subsets of Type 1 diabetes patients.

The authors reverse transcribed all of the isolated RNA, so sequencing captured expressed TCRB transcripts. Clones were read by immunoSEQ multiplex PCR, and TCRdb kept only the in-frame ones, dropping some. Of a few hundred thousand clones listed, about 15% were seen once; the top ten hold 0.015%. These receptors lack a known antigen. Specimen: naive CD4+ T cells from blood. All receptors derive from a man aged 18 to 29 with type 1 diabetes.

This chain uses TRBV6-5 with TRBJ2-7; 14 bases are shared with TRBD2. V dropped 6 bases and J dropped 2; count of bases not matched to a gene: 3. The germline V gene encodes CDR1 MNHEY and CDR2 SVGAGI. This CDR3 contains 15 residues. CDR3 in amino acids: CASSWTSGRTYEQYF. The CDR3 nucleotides read TGTGCCAGCAGCTGGACTAGCGGGAGGACCTACGAGCAGTACTTC.

The CDR3 DNA follows: TGTGCCAGCAGCCCTAGCGGGAGGGGAGATACGCAGTATTTT. Amino acid sequence: CASSPSGRGDTQYF. The chain joins TRBV7-9 to TRBJ2-3; TRBD2 agrees at 12 bases. Germline trimming cut 5 bases from V and 5 bases from J; bases unmatched to any gene: 2. The CDR3 is 14 residues long. The germline gives CDR1 SEHNR, CDR2 FQNEAQ (reference sequence).

The sample holds a few counts of this clone. This sequence joins TRBV29-1 and TRBJ2-5; 7 positions agree with TRBD1. V was clipped by 8 bases and J by 6 bases; unmatched bases: 15. The CDR3 has 14 residues. Germline CDR1 reads SQVTM; CDR2 reads ANQGSEA. The CDR3 region is CSLMKRQGQKTQYF. CDR3 nucleotide sequence: TGCAGCCTAATGAAGAGACAGGGTCAGAAGACCCAGTACTTC. The entire variable domain, with the rest obtained from reference TRBV29-1 and TRBJ2-5, is as follows: SAVISQKPSRDICQRGTSLTIQCQVDSQVTMMFWYRQQPGQSLTLIATANQGSEATYESGFVIDKFPISRPNLTFSTLTVSNMSPEDSSIYLCSLMKRQGQKTQYFGPGTRLLVL.

This clone was detected only once. The CDR3 here is CASRRVKAGVSYNEQFF. The DNA of the CDR3 is TGTGCCAGCAGAAGGGTTAAAGCGGGAGTATCCTACAATGAGCAGTTCTTC. V gene TRBV28 combines with J gene TRBJ2-1; 8 bases align to TRBD2. Per the germline V gene, CDR1 is MDHEN and CDR2 is SYDVKM. J was trimmed by 1 base and V by 6 bases; bases with no gene match: 11. This CDR3 region has 17 residues. Based on the CDR3 plus reference TRBV28 and TRBJ2-1, the full variable domain is DVKVTQSSRYLVKRTGEKVFLECVQDMDHENMFWYRQDPGLGLRLIYFSYDVKMKEKGDIPEGYSVSREKKERFSLILESASTNQTSMYLCASRRVKAGVSYNEQFFGPGTRLTVL.